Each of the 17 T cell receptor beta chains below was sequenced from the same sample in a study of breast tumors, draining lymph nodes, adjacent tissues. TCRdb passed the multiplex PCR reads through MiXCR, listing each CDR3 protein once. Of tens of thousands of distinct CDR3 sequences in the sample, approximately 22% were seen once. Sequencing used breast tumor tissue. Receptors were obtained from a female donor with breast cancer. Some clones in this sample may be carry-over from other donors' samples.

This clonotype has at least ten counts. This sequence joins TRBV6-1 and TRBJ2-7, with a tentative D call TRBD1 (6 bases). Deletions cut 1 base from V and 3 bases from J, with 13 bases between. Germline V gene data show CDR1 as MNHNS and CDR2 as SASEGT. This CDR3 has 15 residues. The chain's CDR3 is CASSEEGGGYYEQYF. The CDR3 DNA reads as TGTGCCAGCAGTGAAGAAGGGGGTGGTTACTACGAGCAGTACTTC.

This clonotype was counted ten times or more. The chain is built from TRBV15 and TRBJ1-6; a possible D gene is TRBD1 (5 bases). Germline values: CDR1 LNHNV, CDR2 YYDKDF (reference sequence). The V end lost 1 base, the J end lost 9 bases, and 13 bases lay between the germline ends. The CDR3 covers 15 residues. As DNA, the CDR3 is TGTGCCACCAGCAGAGTCAGGGAAGGTGGTTCACCCCTCCACTTT. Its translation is CATSRVREGGSPLHF.

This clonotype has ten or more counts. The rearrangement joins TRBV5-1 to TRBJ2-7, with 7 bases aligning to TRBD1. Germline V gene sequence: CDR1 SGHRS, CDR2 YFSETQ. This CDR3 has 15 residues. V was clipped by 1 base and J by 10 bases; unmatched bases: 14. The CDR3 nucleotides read TGCGCCAGCAGCTTGACTCGACAGGGCGTTGACGGACAGTACTTC. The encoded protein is CASSLTRQGVDGQYF.

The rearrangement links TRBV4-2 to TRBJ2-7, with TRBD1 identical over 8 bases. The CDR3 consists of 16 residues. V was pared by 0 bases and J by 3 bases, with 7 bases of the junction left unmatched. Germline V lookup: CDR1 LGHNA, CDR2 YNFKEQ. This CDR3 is CASSQEAGTGVYEQYF. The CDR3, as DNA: TGTGCCAGCAGCCAAGAAGCCGGGACAGGCGTCTACGAGCAGTACTTC.

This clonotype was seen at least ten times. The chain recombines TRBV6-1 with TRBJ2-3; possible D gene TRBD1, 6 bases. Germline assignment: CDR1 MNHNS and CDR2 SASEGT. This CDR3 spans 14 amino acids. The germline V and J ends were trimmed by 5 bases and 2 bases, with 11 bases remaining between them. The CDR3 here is CASSLTGFTDTQYF. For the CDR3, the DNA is TGTGCCAGCAGTCTTACAGGGTTCACAGATACGCAGTATTTT.

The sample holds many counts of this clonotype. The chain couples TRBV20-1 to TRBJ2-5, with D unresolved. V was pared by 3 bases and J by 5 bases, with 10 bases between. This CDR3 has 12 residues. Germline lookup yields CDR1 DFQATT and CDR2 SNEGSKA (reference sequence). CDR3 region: CSARIGWETQYF. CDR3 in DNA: TGCAGTGCTAGGATAGGGTGGGAGACCCAGTACTTC.

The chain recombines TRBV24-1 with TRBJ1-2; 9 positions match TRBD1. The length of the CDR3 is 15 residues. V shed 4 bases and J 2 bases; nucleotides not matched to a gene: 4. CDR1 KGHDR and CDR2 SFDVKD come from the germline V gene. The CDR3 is CATSDATGGNYGYTF. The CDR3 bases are TGTGCCACCAGTGACGCAACAGGGGGCAACTATGGCTACACCTTC.

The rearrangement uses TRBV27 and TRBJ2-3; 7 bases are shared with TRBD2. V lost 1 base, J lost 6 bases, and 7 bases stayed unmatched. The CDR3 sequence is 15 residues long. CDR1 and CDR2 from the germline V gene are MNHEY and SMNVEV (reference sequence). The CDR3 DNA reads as TGTGCCAGCAGTTTATTTTGGGGGGGGACGGATACGCAGTATTTT. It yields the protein CASSLFWGGTDTQYF.

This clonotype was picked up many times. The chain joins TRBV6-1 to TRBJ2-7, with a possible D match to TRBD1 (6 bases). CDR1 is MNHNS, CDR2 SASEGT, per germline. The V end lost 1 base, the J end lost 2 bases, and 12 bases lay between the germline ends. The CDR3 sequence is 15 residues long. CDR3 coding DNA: TGTGCCAGCAGTGAAGATCTGGGGGCCCCCTACGAGCAGTACTTC. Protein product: CASSEDLGAPYEQYF.

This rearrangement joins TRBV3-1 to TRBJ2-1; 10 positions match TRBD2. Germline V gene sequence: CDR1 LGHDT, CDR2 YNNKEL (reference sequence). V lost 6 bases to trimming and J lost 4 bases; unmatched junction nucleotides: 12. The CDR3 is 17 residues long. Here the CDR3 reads CASSRLHLAGEYNEQFF. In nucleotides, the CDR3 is TGTGCCAGCAGTCGACTACACCTAGCGGGAGAATACAATGAGCAGTTCTTC.

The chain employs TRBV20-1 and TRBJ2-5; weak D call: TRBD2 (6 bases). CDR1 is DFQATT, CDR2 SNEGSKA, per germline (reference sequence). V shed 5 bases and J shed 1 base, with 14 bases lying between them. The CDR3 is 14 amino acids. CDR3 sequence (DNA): TGCAGTGCTTCTATAGCGGTTTCCCAAGAGACCCAGTACTTC. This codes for CSASIAVSQETQYF.

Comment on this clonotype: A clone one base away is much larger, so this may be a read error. The CDR3 reads CASSPRPQETQCF. For the CDR3, the DNA is TGCGCCAGCAGCCCCCGGCCCCAAGAGACCCAGTGCTTC. The rearrangement uses TRBV5-1 and TRBJ2-5; no clear D. The CDR3 loop spans 13 amino acids. Germline CDR1 reads SGHRS; CDR2 reads YFSETQ.

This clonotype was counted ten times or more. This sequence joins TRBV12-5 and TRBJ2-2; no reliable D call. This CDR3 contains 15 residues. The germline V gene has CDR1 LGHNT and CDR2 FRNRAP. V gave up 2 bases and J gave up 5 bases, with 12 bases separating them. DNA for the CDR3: TGTGCTAGTGGTTTGCCCCCAGTGGCAACCGGGGAGCTGTTTTTT. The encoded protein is CASGLPPVATGELFF.

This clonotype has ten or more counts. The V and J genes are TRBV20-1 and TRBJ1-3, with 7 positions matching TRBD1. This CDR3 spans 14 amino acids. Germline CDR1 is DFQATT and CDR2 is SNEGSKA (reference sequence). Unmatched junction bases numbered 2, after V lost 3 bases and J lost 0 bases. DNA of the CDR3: TGCAGTGCTAGTCAGGGGGTCTCTGGAAACACCATATATTTT. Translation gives CSASQGVSGNTIYF.

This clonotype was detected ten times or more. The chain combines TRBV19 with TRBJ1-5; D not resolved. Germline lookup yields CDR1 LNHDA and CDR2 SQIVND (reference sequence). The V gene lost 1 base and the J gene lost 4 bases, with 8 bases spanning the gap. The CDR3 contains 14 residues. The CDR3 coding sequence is TGTGCCAGTAGTATAGGCCTGTTTAATCAGCCCCAGCATTTT. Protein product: CASSIGLFNQPQHF.

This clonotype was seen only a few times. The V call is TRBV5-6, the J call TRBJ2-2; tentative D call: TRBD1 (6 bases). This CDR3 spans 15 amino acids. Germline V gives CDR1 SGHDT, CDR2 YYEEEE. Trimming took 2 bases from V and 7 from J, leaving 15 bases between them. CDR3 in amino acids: CASSLSGFRGGELFF. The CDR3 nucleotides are TGTGCCAGCAGCTTATCAGGGTTCAGGGGCGGGGAGCTGTTTTTT.

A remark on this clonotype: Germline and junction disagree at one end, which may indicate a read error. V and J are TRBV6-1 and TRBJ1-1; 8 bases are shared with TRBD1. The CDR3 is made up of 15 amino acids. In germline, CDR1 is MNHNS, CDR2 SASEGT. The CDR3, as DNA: TGTGCCAGCAGCGAAGGGACAGGAGGGGGCACTGAAGCTTTCTTT. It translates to CASSEGTGGGTEAFF.